The sequence of this T cell receptor beta chain was determined in a study of cytomegalovirus exposure and HLA in healthy donors. Regarding this clone: The antigen is unknown.

The PCR had 60 Vbeta and 13 Jbeta primers. Only in-frame clones appear in the TCRdb table, and some are missing; sequencing was by immunoSEQ multiplex PCR. The profile shows approximately 190,000 clones, roughly 80% of them singletons. Study outcomes and limitations: Excluded: some indistinguishable V segments such as TRBV6-2 and TRBV6-3.

Trimming cost V 8 bases and J 8 bases; bases outside gene matches: 6. From germline, CDR1 is MRHNA and CDR2 SNTAGT. CDR3 length: 13 amino acids. The sequence was collected from a woman aged 25-40 years in good health and CMV-seropositive. The chain employs TRBV6-4 and TRBJ2-1; 10 bases line up with TRBD1. The sample was PBMCs. The CDR3: CASGMDRGYEQFF. The CDR3 DNA reads TGTGCCAGCGGAATGGACAGGGGGTATGAGCAGTTCTTC.